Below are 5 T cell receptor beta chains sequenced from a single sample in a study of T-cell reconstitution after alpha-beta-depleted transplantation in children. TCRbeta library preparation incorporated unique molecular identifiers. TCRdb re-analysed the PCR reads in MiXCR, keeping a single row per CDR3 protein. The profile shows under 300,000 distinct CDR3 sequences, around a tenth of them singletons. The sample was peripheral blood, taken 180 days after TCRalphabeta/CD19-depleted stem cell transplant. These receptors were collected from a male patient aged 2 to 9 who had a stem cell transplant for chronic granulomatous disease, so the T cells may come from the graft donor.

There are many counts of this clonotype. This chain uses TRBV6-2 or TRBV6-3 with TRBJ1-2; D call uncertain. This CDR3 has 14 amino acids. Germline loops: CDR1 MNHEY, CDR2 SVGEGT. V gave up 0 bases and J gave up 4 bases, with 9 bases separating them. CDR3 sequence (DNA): TGTGCCAGCAGTTACTCGACCCACCGCTATGGCTACACCTTC. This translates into CASSYSTHRYGYTF.

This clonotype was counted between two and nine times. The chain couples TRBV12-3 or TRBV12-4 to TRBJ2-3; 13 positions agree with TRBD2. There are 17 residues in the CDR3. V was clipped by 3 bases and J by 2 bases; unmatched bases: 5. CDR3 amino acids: CASSLLLAGGDTDTQYF. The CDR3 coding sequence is TGTGCCAGCAGTTTGCTACTAGCGGGAGGGGACACAGATACGCAGTATTTT.

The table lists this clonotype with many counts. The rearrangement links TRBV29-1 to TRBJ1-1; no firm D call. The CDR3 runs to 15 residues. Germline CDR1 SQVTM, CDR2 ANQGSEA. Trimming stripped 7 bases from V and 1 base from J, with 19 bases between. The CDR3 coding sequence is TGCAGCGGGCGCCTTCGAAACGTACCGAACACTGAAGCTTTCTTT. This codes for CSGRLRNVPNTEAFF.

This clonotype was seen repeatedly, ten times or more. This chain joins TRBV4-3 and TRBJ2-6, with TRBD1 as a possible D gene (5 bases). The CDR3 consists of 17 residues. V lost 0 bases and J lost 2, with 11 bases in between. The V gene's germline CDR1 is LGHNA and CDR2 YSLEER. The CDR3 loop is CASSQDLGAPGANVLTF. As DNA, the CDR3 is TGCGCCAGCAGCCAAGACCTAGGGGCCCCTGGGGCCAACGTCCTGACTTTC.

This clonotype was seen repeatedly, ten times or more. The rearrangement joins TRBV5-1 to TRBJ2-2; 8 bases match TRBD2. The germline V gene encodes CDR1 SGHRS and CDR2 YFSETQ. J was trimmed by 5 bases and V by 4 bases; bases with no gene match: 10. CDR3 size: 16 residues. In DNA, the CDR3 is TGCGCCAGCAGCCCCCGGGGTAGCGGGAATACCGGGGAGCTGTTTTTT. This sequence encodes CASSPRGSGNTGELFF.